This T cell receptor (beta chain) was observed in a study of blood T cell repertoires in COVID-19. Overall study: Specimens from acute and convalescent COVID-19 originated in the United States, Italy and Spain. T cells, B-cell-depleted T cells, or PBMCs provided the cDNA or gDNA that served as material.

Trimming removed 1 base from V and 2 bases from J, with 14 bases in between. There are 16 residues in the CDR3. CDR1 and CDR2 (germline): LGHDT, YNNKEL (reference sequence). How the authors handled the data: The assay estimated nucleated cells by amplifying reference gene primers. Data came from immunoSEQ multiplex PCR; TCRdb stores just in-frame clones and leaves some out. The V and J calls and clone size were taken over from that table, and D and trimming were inferred from the DNA. The table has 300,000 to 350,000 clones, approximately 92% seen once. One Seattle source followed patients from active infection through their disease course.

Input material: peripheral blood. This receptor was taken from a woman under 40 with COVID-19, enrolled during active disease. The chain combines TRBV3-1 (or the pseudogene TRBV3-2) with TRBJ2-5, with D maybe TRBD2 (6 bases). DNA of the CDR3: TGTGCCAGCAGCCAAGTTTTTAGCGGACTACAAGAGACCCAGTACTTC. This translates into CASSQVFSGLQETQYF.